This TCR beta chain was retrieved from a study of graft-versus-host responses after intestinal transplantation. Study in general: Multivisceral, liver-intestinal, or isolated intestinal transplants were performed in recipients.

From germline, CDR1 is LNHDA and CDR2 SQIVND (reference sequence). CDR3 length: 17 residues. The junction had 15 bases not matched to a gene; V was cut back by 11 bases and J by 0 bases. Profiling relied on immunoSEQ multiplex PCR, and the TCRdb table lists in-frame clones only, not all of them. This table has about 86,000 clones, around nine tenths appearing once. A note on this clone: Its antigen remains unknown. Other nucleotide sequences from this sample produce the same CDR3.

The chain recombines TRBV19 with TRBJ1-3, with 8 nucleotides matching TRBD1. The sample in question was unstimulated CD8+ T cells sorted from spleen or lymph node cells, obtained before intestinal transplant. This TCR derives from a human donor who received an intestinal transplant. This chain's CDR3 is CACPGTGLLISGNTIYF. The CDR3 DNA follows: TGTGCCTGCCCCGGGACAGGCTTACTTATCTCTGGAAACACCATATATTTT.